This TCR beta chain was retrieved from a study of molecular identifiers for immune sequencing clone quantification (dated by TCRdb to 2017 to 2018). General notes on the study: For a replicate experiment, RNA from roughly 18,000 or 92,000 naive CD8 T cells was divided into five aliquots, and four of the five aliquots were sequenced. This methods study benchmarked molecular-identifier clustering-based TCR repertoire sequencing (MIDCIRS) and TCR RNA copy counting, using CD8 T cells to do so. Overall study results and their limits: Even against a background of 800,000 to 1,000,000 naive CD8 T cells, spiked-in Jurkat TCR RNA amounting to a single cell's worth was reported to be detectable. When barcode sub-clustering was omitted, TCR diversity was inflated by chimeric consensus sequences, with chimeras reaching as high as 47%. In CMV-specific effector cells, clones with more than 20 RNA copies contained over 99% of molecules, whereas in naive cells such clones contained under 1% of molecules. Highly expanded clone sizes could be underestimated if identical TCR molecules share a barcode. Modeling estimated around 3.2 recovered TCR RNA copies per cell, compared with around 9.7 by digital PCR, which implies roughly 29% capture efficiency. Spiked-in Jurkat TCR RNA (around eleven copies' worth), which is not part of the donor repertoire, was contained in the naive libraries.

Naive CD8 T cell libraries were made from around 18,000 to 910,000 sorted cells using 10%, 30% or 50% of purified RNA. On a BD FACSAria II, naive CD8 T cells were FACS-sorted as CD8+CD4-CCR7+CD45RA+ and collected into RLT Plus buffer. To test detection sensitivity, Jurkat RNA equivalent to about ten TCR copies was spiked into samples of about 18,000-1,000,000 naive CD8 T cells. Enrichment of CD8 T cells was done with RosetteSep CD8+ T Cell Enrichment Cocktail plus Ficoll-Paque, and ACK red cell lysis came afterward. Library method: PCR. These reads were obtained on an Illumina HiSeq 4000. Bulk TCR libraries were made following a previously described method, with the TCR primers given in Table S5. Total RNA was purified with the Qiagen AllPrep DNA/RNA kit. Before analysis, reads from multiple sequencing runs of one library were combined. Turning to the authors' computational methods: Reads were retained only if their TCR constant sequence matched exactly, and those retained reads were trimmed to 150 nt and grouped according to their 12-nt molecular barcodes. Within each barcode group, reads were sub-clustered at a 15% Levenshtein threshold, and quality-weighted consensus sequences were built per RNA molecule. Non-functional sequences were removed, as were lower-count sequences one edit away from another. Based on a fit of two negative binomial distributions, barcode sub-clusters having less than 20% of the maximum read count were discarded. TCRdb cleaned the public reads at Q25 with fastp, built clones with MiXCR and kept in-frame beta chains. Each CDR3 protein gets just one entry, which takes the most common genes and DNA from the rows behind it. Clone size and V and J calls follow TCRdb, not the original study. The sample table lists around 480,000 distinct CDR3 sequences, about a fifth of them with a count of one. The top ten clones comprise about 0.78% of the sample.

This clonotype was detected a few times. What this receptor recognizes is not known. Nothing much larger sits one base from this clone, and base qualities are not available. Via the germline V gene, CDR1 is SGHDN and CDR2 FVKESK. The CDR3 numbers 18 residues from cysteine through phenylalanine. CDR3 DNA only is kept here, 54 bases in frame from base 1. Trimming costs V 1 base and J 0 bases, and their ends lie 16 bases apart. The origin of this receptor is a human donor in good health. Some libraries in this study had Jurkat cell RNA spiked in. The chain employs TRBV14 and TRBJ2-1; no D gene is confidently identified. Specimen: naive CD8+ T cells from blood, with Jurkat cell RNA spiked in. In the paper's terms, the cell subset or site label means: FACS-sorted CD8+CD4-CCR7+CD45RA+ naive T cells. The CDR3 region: CASSQGLHSVSSYNEQFF. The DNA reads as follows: TGTGCCAGCAGCCAAGGGCTCCACTCCGTGAGCTCCTACAATGAGCAGTTCTTC. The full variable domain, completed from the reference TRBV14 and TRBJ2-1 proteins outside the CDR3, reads EAGVTQFPSHSVIEKGQTVTLRCDPISGHDNLYWYRRVMGKEIKFLLHFVKESKQDESGMPNNRFLAERTGGTYSTLKVQPAELEDSGVYFCASSQGLHSVSSYNEQFFGPGTRLTVL.